This is a list of T cell receptor beta chains from one sample in a study of shared clonotypes between healthy human individuals. Here immunoSEQ multiplex PCR was the method, and the copy in TCRdb shows in-frame clones only, minus some. Of about 2.1 million clones listed, approximately 92% are singletons. The specimen was naive CD8+ T cells from PBMCs. These receptors were taken from a man between 18 and 29 years old in good health. Some clones in this sample may be carry-over from other donors' samples. Each CDR3 is given with its conserved first and last residue. Each record gives: clone size, V gene, CDR3 protein. For some rows the clone size is stated as once, few or many, or as a class when expanded; others skip it.

NA TRBV14 CASSQDLGWGQDESYEQYF
NA TRBV19 CASELDSNSASGYTF
NA TRBV28 CASTPRPGQGHQPQHF
NA TRBV30 CAWSVGIRSTDTQYF
NA TRBV9 CASSAGLAGVETQYF
NA TRBV14 CASSQERGEQYF
NA TRBV6-5 CASSPQSGGAYEQYF
NA TRBV11-2 CASRPLAGAINEQFF
NA TRBV10-3 CAISESTVAGPDTQYF
NA TRBV11-2 CASSLEAVSGSRLPRLEQYF
once TRBV1 CTSTTRDRTYNEQFF
NA TRBV19 CASRSRGGNQPQHF
NA TRBV19 CASSIDLWGTQETQYF
NA TRBV20-1 CSATGLGYTF
NA TRBV29-1 CSVDGNGAYYGYTF
few TRBV6-5 CASSYPGEYTEAFF
NA TRBV7-6 CASSPGTSGHRQETQYF
few TRBV28 CASSLRGIIQYF
NA TRBV7-7 CASSLSRNTEAFF
NA TRBV19 CASSTAKWNYGYTF
NA TRBV2 CASSVLTRLGYNEQFF
NA TRBV29-1 CSVEDQRAGSLYNEQFF
once TRBV27 CASSFKAAYNEQFF
NA TRBV28 CASGLAGVLAGELFF
NA TRBV9 CASSVGAGGTYNEQFF
NA TRBV2 CASSAGYYGYTF
NA TRBV28 CASSLNFRLQGLRVYEQYF
NA TRBV7-9 CASSLYRGTSEKLFF
NA TRBV7-9 CASSLDGTEAFF
NA TRBV27 CASSLSLRAGEQYF
NA TRBV5-1 CASSPTPNTEAFF
NA TRBV27 CASRVAGGWNEQFF
NA TRBV7-6 CASSRDRERADGDTQYF
NA TRBV7-9 CASSTRTSLSNEQFF
NA TRBV7-8 CASSLVPGGHYEQYF
NA TRBV6-4 CASSDPDSTRTSGTSTDTQYF
NA TRBV14 CASSQGAVDTYEQYF
NA TRBV27 CASSLRGQAEGYTF
NA TRBV7-2 CASSLAPRSGNTIYF
NA TRBV7-9 CASSLGHRRDNEKLFF
NA TRBV6-5 CASSPEPRGLEAFF
NA TRBV15 CATSAGQISNQPQHF
NA TRBV7-6 CASSLVVTPLSTDTQYF
NA TRBV5-1 CASRWGLDTEAFF
NA TRBV4-2 CASSQANGGYTF
NA TRBV5-1 CASSLVGTSGHNEQFF
once TRBV19 CASSPGLSSYEQYF
NA TRBV13 CASSTRSGGTNTGELFF
NA TRBV19 CASSMRRGTYEQYF
once TRBV4-1 CASSQDGEKLFF
NA TRBV15 CATSTEMGAARGYTF
NA TRBV4-3 CASSQADTASYEQYF
once TRBV4-2 CASSQLGQGGYEQYF
NA TRBV15 CATSRDFATGETQYF